This passage covers 26 T cell receptor beta chains from one sample sequenced in a study of cytomegalovirus exposure and HLA in healthy donors. Primers for the PCR totalled 60 Vbeta and 13 Jbeta. Some clones are missing from TCRdb's copy, which holds only in-frame ones; the method was immunoSEQ multiplex PCR. Found here are some 46,000 clones; the top ten clones hold under 2%. The sequencing sample was made of PBMCs. These receptors originate from a woman aged 25 to 45 in good health and CMV-seronegative.

The chain recombines TRBV27 with TRBJ1-4; TRBD1 aligns across 7 bases. The length of the CDR3 is 16 residues. V trimming: 5 bases; J trimming: 7 bases; junction bases outside the gene matches: 13. CDR1 MNHEY and CDR2 SMNVEV come from the germline V gene (reference sequence). Here the CDR3 reads CASSPQQGRVREKLFF. CDR3 DNA: TGTGCCAGCAGTCCCCAACAGGGGCGGGTTCGTGAAAAACTGTTTTTT.

The V gene is TRBV6-5, the J gene TRBJ1-2, with 9 bases lining up with TRBD1. J was trimmed by 7 bases and V by 5 bases; bases with no gene match: 8. Per germline, CDR1 MNHEY and CDR2 SVGAGI. This CDR3 is 14 amino acids long. CDR3 sequence reads: CASSNPGQGRGYTF. The DNA for the CDR3 is TGTGCCAGCAGTAACCCGGGACAGGGACGTGGCTACACCTTC.

The chain recombines TRBV28 with TRBJ1-1, with 7 bases that match TRBD1. Germline V gives CDR1 MDHEN, CDR2 SYDVKM. This CDR3 contains 17 residues. V gave up 2 bases and J gave up 3 bases; unmatched junction bases: 12. The chain's CDR3 is CASSLRQGRGFDTEAFF. CDR3 DNA sequence: TGTGCCAGCAGTTTAAGACAGGGCCGGGGATTCGACACTGAAGCTTTCTTT.

The J gene is TRBJ2-3, the V gene TRBV6-4; TRBD2 might be the D (6 bases). V gave up 0 bases and J gave up 4 bases, with 11 bases separating them. Germline lookup yields CDR1 MRHNA and CDR2 SNTAGT. This CDR3 has 15 residues. For the CDR3, the DNA is TGTGCCAGCAGTGACTCGGCGGGGAGCGCAGATACGCAGTATTTT. Amino acids: CASSDSAGSADTQYF.

The chain recombines TRBV5-4 with TRBJ2-1; D not certain. The CDR3 contains 14 residues. Trimming cost V 2 bases and J 6 bases, with 12 bases left between them. Germline-derived CDR1 and CDR2 are SGHNT and YYREEE (reference sequence). DNA for the CDR3: TGTGCCAGCAGCTTTGGGCCGATGAGCAATGAGCAGTTCTTC. This sequence encodes CASSFGPMSNEQFF.

V gene TRBV7-9 combines with J gene TRBJ1-2; TRBD1 matches 8 bases. Germline CDR1 is SEHNR and CDR2 is FQNEAQ (reference sequence). V dropped 4 bases and J dropped 3; count of bases not matched to a gene: 1. This CDR3 contains 13 residues. The CDR3, as DNA: TGTGCCAGCAGCTCGGACAGGGACTATGGCTACACCTTC. Translated: CASSSDRDYGYTF. The whole variable domain, filled in from reference TRBV7-9 and TRBJ1-2, reads DTGVSQNPRHKITKRGQNVTFRCDPISEHNRLYWYRQTLGQGPEFLTYFQNEAQLEKSRLLSDRFSAERPKGSFSTLEIQRTEQGDSAMYLCASSSDRDYGYTFGSGTRLTVV.

This chain connects TRBV30 to TRBJ2-1; D is perhaps TRBD2 (6 bases). The CDR3 is 13 amino acids. Germline assignment: CDR1 GTSNPN and CDR2 SVGIG (reference sequence). Trimming stripped 1 base from V and 5 bases from J, with 9 bases between. The CDR3 region is CAWSGGEDNEQFF. Here the CDR3 DNA reads TGTGCCTGGAGTGGCGGGGAAGACAATGAGCAGTTCTTC.

In regard to this clone: An end of the junction does not agree with germline; a read error may underlie this. This chain joins TRBV28 and TRBJ2-7; D may be TRBD2 (5 bases). The CDR3 consists of 13 residues. CDR1 and CDR2 (germline): MDHEN, SYDVKM. As DNA, the CDR3 is TGTGCCAGCAGGAGCCCTCGGAAGTGGGTTACGGGGTTC. It translates to CASRSPRKWVTGF. The full variable domain, completed using reference TRBV28 and TRBJ2-7, is DVKVTQSSRYLVKRTGEKVFLECVQDMDHENMFWYRQDPGLGLRLIYFSYDVKMKEKGDIPEGYSVSREKKERFSLILESASTNQTSMYLCASRSPRKWVTGFGPGTRLTVT.

The V call is TRBV20-1, the J call TRBJ2-7; D unclear. V lost 3 bases and J lost 7, with 7 bases in between. CDR3 length equals 10 residues. Germline V CDR1 and CDR2: DFQATT, SNEGSKA (reference sequence). CDR3 bases: TGCAGTGCTAGTCGGTCTGAGCAGTACTTC. Protein sequence: CSASRSEQYF.

This rearrangement joins TRBV4-1 to TRBJ2-1; 12 nucleotides agree with TRBD2. CDR3 size: 18 residues. V lost 1 base and J lost 4; bases outside the gene matches: 8. Germline CDR1 MGHRA, CDR2 YSYEKL. This CDR3 is CASSQGRGLAGLYNEQFF. The CDR3 DNA reads TGCGCCAGCAGCCAAGGGAGGGGACTAGCGGGCTTGTACAATGAGCAGTTCTTC.

The chain recombines TRBV7-9 with TRBJ2-7, with TRBD1 matching 9 bases. J gave up 0 bases and V 4 bases, and 10 bases lay outside the gene matches. The CDR3 consists of 17 residues. CDR1 and CDR2 (germline): SEHNR, FQNEAQ (reference sequence). The CDR3 sequence is CASSYRIDRGYSYEQYF. The CDR3 DNA is TGTGCCAGCAGCTACCGCATTGACAGGGGGTACTCCTACGAGCAGTACTTC. The full variable domain, in which reference TRBV7-9 and TRBJ2-7 provide the parts outside the CDR3, is DTGVSQNPRHKITKRGQNVTFRCDPISEHNRLYWYRQTLGQGPEFLTYFQNEAQLEKSRLLSDRFSAERPKGSFSTLEIQRTEQGDSAMYLCASSYRIDRGYSYEQYFGPGTRLTVT.

CDR3 amino acids: CASSNPGGVNTIYF. CDR3 coding DNA: TGCGCCAGCAGCAACCCCGGGGGAGTGAACACCATATATTTT. This chain joins TRBV23-1 and TRBJ1-3, with D possibly being TRBD1 (5 bases). TRBV23-1 is identified as an open reading frame with a role that is uncertain. Trimming took 6 bases from V and 7 from J, leaving 16 bases between them. The CDR3 sequence is 14 residues long.

The chain employs TRBV29-1 and TRBJ1-1; the match to TRBD1 covers 7 bases. This CDR3 comprises 15 residues. Trimming removed 3 bases from V and 2 bases from J; junction bases left unmatched: 9. The germline V gene has CDR1 SQVTM and CDR2 ANQGSEA. The CDR3: CSVDSRDSPNTEAFF. The CDR3, as DNA: TGCAGCGTTGATTCTCGGGACAGTCCAAACACTGAAGCTTTCTTT.

The rearrangement links TRBV18 to TRBJ2-7, with D perhaps TRBD2 (6 bases). This CDR3 is 16 amino acids long. The V gene's germline CDR1 is KGHSH and CDR2 LQKENI. The V end lost 0 bases, the J end lost 1 base, and 13 bases lay between the germline ends. The CDR3 sequence is CASSPPRGPQSYEQYF. The CDR3 nucleotides read TGTGCCAGCTCACCACCGCGGGGACCGCAGTCCTACGAGCAGTACTTC.

V gene TRBV29-1 combines with J gene TRBJ1-2; D is unresolved. The germline CDR1 and CDR2 sequences are SQVTM and ANQGSEA. V dropped 4 bases and J dropped 5 bases, with 11 bases sitting between them. This CDR3 has 12 amino acids. The CDR3 protein is CSVVDSPYGYTF. DNA of the CDR3: TGCAGCGTTGTGGACTCCCCTTATGGCTACACCTTC.

The chain has TRBV18 and TRBJ2-7; no definite D call. Germline values: CDR1 KGHSH, CDR2 LQKENI. The CDR3 sequence is 12 residues long. V was trimmed by 2 bases and J by 3 bases, leaving 5 bases between them. CDR3 nucleotides: TGTGCCAGCTCACCAGTAGACTACGAGCAGTACTTC. Protein: CASSPVDYEQYF.

CDR3 DNA sequence: TGTGCCAGCAGCGTAACAGGGGGCGAGGGCTATGGCTACACCTTC. Its translation: CASSVTGGEGYGYTF. The gene calls are TRBV11-3 and TRBJ1-2; 9 positions agree with TRBD1. Trimming cost V 5 bases and J 4 bases; bases outside gene matches: 8. This CDR3 spans 15 amino acids. CDR1 is SGHNT and CDR2 is YENEEA in the germline V gene. The entire variable domain, with the rest obtained from reference TRBV11-3 and TRBJ1-2, is as follows: EAGVVQSPRYKIIEKKQPVAFWCNPISGHNTLYWYLQNLGQGPELLIRYENEEAVDDSQLPKDRFSAERLKGVDSTLKIQPAELGDSAVYLCASSVTGGEGYGYTFGSGTRLTVV.

The chain recombines TRBV28 with TRBJ1-2; 9 nucleotides match TRBD1. CDR1 and CDR2 (germline): MDHEN, SYDVKM. The CDR3 covers 15 residues. V lost 5 bases to trimming and J lost 4 bases; unmatched junction nucleotides: 8. For the CDR3, the DNA is TGTGCCAGCAGTCCTATACAGGGGGCGGGCTATGGCTACACCTTC. Translation: CASSPIQGAGYGYTF.

The J gene is TRBJ2-7, the V gene TRBV28; 8 bases agree with TRBD2. CDR3 length equals 14 residues. CDR1 MDHEN and CDR2 SYDVKM come from the germline V gene. Trimming took 5 bases from V and 7 from J; bases not matched to a gene: 10. The CDR3 sequence: CASSTGGRMWEQYF. The CDR3 region has the DNA TGTGCCAGCAGTACGGGGGGGCGCATGTGGGAGCAGTACTTC.

The V call is TRBV6-5, the J call TRBJ2-7; the D is unclear. From germline, CDR1 is MNHEY and CDR2 SVGAGI. The CDR3 has 14 residues. V gave up 6 bases and J gave up 2 bases, with 14 bases separating them. The CDR3 loop is CASRRSGGPYEQYF. As DNA, the CDR3 is TGTGCCAGCAGAAGGTCGGGTGGTCCCTACGAGCAGTACTTC.

The genes are TRBV7-9 and TRBJ1-1; TRBD1 matches 10 bases. V gave up 5 bases and J gave up 5 bases; unmatched junction bases: 8. Germline V gene sequence: CDR1 SEHNR, CDR2 FQNEAQ (reference sequence). The CDR3 has 15 residues. The CDR3 spells CASSPPSGQGTEAFF. The CDR3 DNA reads TGTGCCAGCAGCCCCCCGTCGGGACAGGGGACTGAAGCTTTCTTT.

The CDR3 region has the DNA TGTGCCAGCAAGATGGGGGGGTCCACAGATACGCAGTATTTT. It encodes CASKMGGSTDTQYF. V gene TRBV6-1 combines with J gene TRBJ2-3, with 7 bases identical to TRBD2. V lost 7 bases to trimming and J lost 2 bases; unmatched junction nucleotides: 6. Germline V gene sequence: CDR1 MNHNS, CDR2 SASEGT. The CDR3 runs 14 residues.

The chain has TRBV5-6 and TRBJ1-5; 10 nucleotides agree with TRBD1. This CDR3 is 19 amino acids long. The germline V gene has CDR1 SGHDT and CDR2 YYEEEE. V lost 5 bases to trimming and J lost 6 bases; unmatched junction nucleotides: 20. The CDR3 loop reads CASSSTLDRGLGLGQPQHF. The CDR3 DNA reads TGTGCCAGCAGTTCGACTCTGGACAGGGGGTTAGGGCTTGGTCAGCCCCAGCATTTT.

V usage is TRBV9 and J usage is TRBJ2-2, with TRBD2 matching 7 bases. Trimming took 0 bases from V and 3 from J; bases not matched to a gene: 2. Looked up from germline, CDR1 is SGDLS and CDR2 is YYNGEE. The CDR3 contains 15 residues. The DNA for the CDR3 is TGTGCCAGCAGCGTAGGCGGGGGACACACCGGGGAGCTGTTTTTT. This sequence encodes CASSVGGGHTGELFF.

This chain uses TRBV4-1 with TRBJ2-1, with 7 bases aligning to TRBD2. The CDR3 is 16 residues long. Germline CDR1 is MGHRA and CDR2 is YSYEKL. With V trimmed by 2 bases and J by 4 bases, 8 bases remained unmatched. The CDR3 reads CASSQSPGTIYNEQFF. The DNA for the CDR3 is TGCGCCAGCAGCCAAAGTCCCGGGACTATATACAATGAGCAGTTCTTC.

The chain combines TRBV18 with TRBJ1-1; 7 bases align to TRBD1. The CDR3 extends over 15 amino acids. V trimming: 3 bases; J trimming: 7 bases; junction bases outside the gene matches: 11. The germline V gene encodes CDR1 KGHSH and CDR2 LQKENI. In DNA, the CDR3 is TGTGCCAGCTCACCCCCCGCCAGGGGGGTCGGTGAAGCTTTCTTT. It yields the protein CASSPPARGVGEAFF.